What follows are 8 T cell receptor beta chains derived from one specimen sequenced in a study of blood T cells in healthy people across ages. The use of a sample-barcoded 5' primer and a J-beta primer mix characterized a second PCR of roughly 7 to 11 cycles. TCRdb analysed the 5' RACE reads with MiXCR anew, one entry per CDR3 protein. Counted here are 730,000 or so distinct CDR3 sequences, about 40% occurring once; the ten biggest clones make up less than 25%. The specimen sequenced was blood. Receptor source: a woman in her fifties or sixties in good health.

Notes on this clonotype: This clone may be a read error of a much larger clone one base away. The V and J genes are TRBV20-1 and TRBJ2-7; the match to TRBD2 covers 8 bases. This CDR3 region has 12 residues. In germline, CDR1 is DFQATT, CDR2 SNEGSKA (reference sequence). The CDR3 nucleotides are TGCAGTCCTAGCGGGTGGGCCGACGAGCAGTACTTC. This sequence encodes CSPSGWADEQYF.

The chain joins TRBV20-1 to TRBJ2-5; D is unclear. CDR1 DFQATT and CDR2 SNEGSKA come from the germline V gene (reference sequence). Trimming pared 6 bases from V and 11 bases from J, leaving 16 bases between. The length of the CDR3 is 11 residues. The chain's CDR3 is CSAHKSYEQYF. CDR3 nucleotide sequence: TGCAGTGCCCATAAGAGCTATGAGCAGTACTTC.

The rearrangement joins TRBV20-1 to TRBJ2-1; TRBD2 matches 12 bases. The CDR3 is made up of 16 amino acids. Trimming took 5 bases from V and 10 from J; bases not matched to a gene: 15. CDR1 and CDR2 (germline): DFQATT, SNEGSKA (reference sequence). The CDR3 region is CSALTRLAGGYDEQFF. The DNA for the CDR3 is TGCAGTGCTCTAACGAGGCTAGCGGGGGGGTACGACGAGCAGTTCTTC.

The genes are TRBV7-9 and TRBJ2-7, with 10 positions matching TRBD1. V shed 3 bases, J shed 6 bases, and the junction held 8 bases outside the gene matches. The CDR3 is made up of 15 amino acids. Germline V gene sequence: CDR1 SEHNR, CDR2 FQNEAQ (reference sequence). The CDR3 DNA is TGTGCCAGCAGCTTGTCGGGACAGGGGACCCCCGAGCAGTACTTC. This sequence encodes CASSLSGQGTPEQYF.

Concerning this clonotype: Possible read error: a much larger clone is one base away. This chain links TRBV7-9 with TRBJ1-1; tentative D call: TRBD1 (6 bases). Per germline, CDR1 SEHNR and CDR2 FQNEAQ (reference sequence). The V end was cut by 5 bases, the J end by 2 bases, with 18 bases between. The CDR3 has 16 residues. CDR3 protein: CASSVGTPGENTEAFF. The CDR3 DNA reads as TGTGCCAGCAGCGTAGGGACGCCAGGGGAAAACACTGAAGCTTTCTTT.

This chain connects TRBV29-1 to TRBJ2-7; no clear D. Between the trimmed V and J ends, which lost 6 bases and 7 bases, there was a span of 10 bases. The CDR3 length is 10 residues. CDR1 is SQVTM, CDR2 ANQGSEA, per germline. This CDR3 is CSVVYNEQYF. The CDR3 DNA is TGCAGCGTCGTGTACAATGAGCAGTACTTC.

The rearrangement joins TRBV30 to TRBJ2-1; a possible D gene is TRBD1 (6 bases). Trimming removed 5 bases from V and 6 bases from J, with 11 bases in between. Germline CDR1 reads GTSNPN; CDR2 reads SVGIG (reference sequence). There are 12 residues in the CDR3. CDR3 residues: CAWGGQLNEQFF. For the CDR3, the DNA is TGTGCCTGGGGGGGACAACTCAATGAGCAGTTCTTC.

Regarding this clonotype: A clone one base away is much larger, so this may be a read error. The rearrangement uses TRBV20-1 and TRBJ2-3, with 14 bases identical to TRBD2. Germline values: CDR1 DFQATT, CDR2 SNEGSKA (reference sequence). This CDR3 spans 19 amino acids. The V and J ends lost 3 bases and 0 bases, in that order; junction bases with no gene match: 11. The CDR3 is CSARGTSGSDQPSTDTQYF. In nucleotides, the CDR3 is TGCAGTGCTAGGGGGACTAGCGGGAGCGACCAACCAAGCACAGATACGCAGTATTTT.